The rows below give T cell receptor beta chains drawn from one sample of a study of T cells in Graves' hyperthyroidism and ophthalmopathy. From the multiplex PCR reads, TCRdb called clonotypes with MiXCR, one entry per CDR3 protein. This sample has about 520,000 distinct CDR3 sequences, with around 22% found just once. Sequenced: blood. These receptors originate from a woman in her 30s with Graves' ophthalmopathy. CDR3s include the opening cysteine and the closing phenylalanine or tryptophan. Each record gives: D gene, J gene, V gene, clone size, CDR3 DNA, CDR3 protein. D genes are given only for firm matches. For some rows the clone size is stated as once, few or many, or as a class when expanded; others skip it.

d_call: TRBD2
j_call: TRBJ2-5
v_call: TRBV6-2/TRBV6-3
clone_size: -
cdr3_nt: TGTGCCAGCAGTTCCCGGACTAGCGGGGCCCAAGAGACCCAGTACTTC
cdr3_aa: CASSSRTSGAQETQYF

d_call: TRBD1
j_call: TRBJ2-2
v_call: TRBV20-1
clone_size: few
cdr3_nt: TGCAGTGCCGTGGGACAGAAGAACACCGGGGAGCTGTTTTTT
cdr3_aa: CSAVGQKNTGELFF

d_call: -
j_call: TRBJ2-7
v_call: TRBV3-1
clone_size: few
cdr3_nt: TGTGCCAGCAGCCAATATGACGAGCAGTACTTC
cdr3_aa: CASSQYDEQYF

d_call: -
j_call: TRBJ2-7
v_call: TRBV6-5
clone_size: -
cdr3_nt: TGTGCCAGCAGTTACTCAGTCCACAGGGTTTTAGCTAGCGAGCAGTACTTC
cdr3_aa: CASSYSVHRVLASEQYF

d_call: -
j_call: TRBJ1-5
v_call: TRBV12-3/TRBV12-4
clone_size: many
cdr3_nt: TGTGCCAGCAGTCTTTCAGAGACGGTGAATCAGCCCCAGCATTTT
cdr3_aa: CASSLSETVNQPQHF

d_call: -
j_call: TRBJ1-6
v_call: TRBV9
clone_size: once
cdr3_nt: TGTGCCAGCAGCGCTTACGGTTCGGATTCACCCCTCCACTTT
cdr3_aa: CASSAYGSDSPLHF

d_call: -
j_call: TRBJ1-1
v_call: TRBV15
clone_size: many
cdr3_nt: TGTGCCACCAGCAGAAGAATGGGGACTGAAGCTTTCTTT
cdr3_aa: CATSRRMGTEAFF

d_call: -
j_call: TRBJ2-4
v_call: TRBV7-9
clone_size: few
cdr3_nt: TGTGCCAGCAGCTTAGAGGACGGTAAAAACATTCAGTACTTC
cdr3_aa: CASSLEDGKNIQYF

d_call: -
j_call: TRBJ2-7
v_call: TRBV11-2
clone_size: many
cdr3_nt: TGTGCCAGCAGCGCCATACTTCAGGGAAAGAGGAGGGACGAGCAGTACTTC
cdr3_aa: CASSAILQGKRRDEQYF

d_call: -
j_call: TRBJ1-2
v_call: TRBV4-3
clone_size: many
cdr3_nt: TGCGCCAGCAGCTATAGACAGGTTTCTAACTATGGCTACACCTTC
cdr3_aa: CASSYRQVSNYGYTF

d_call: -
j_call: TRBJ1-5
v_call: TRBV6-5
clone_size: many
cdr3_nt: TGTGCCAGCAGTTACGATGGCCAGCCCCAGCATTTT
cdr3_aa: CASSYDGQPQHF

d_call: -
j_call: TRBJ1-1
v_call: TRBV5-1
clone_size: -
cdr3_nt: TGCGCCAGCAGCTTAACAGCGGGTGAAGCTTTCTTT
cdr3_aa: CASSLTAGEAFF

d_call: -
j_call: TRBJ2-3
v_call: TRBV28
clone_size: many
cdr3_nt: TGTGCCAGCATCGGCACGGCTCTCACAGATACGCAGTATTTT
cdr3_aa: CASIGTALTDTQYF

d_call: TRBD1
j_call: TRBJ2-7
v_call: TRBV20-1
clone_size: many
cdr3_nt: TGCAGTGCTAGTACCGGGACAGGGGTCGGGGAGCAGTACTTC
cdr3_aa: CSASTGTGVGEQYF

d_call: TRBD2
j_call: TRBJ2-5
v_call: TRBV20-1
clone_size: many
cdr3_nt: TGCAGTGCCCAGACCTCTAGCGGGTGGTACGAGACCCAGTACTTC
cdr3_aa: CSAQTSSGWYETQYF

d_call: -
j_call: TRBJ1-1
v_call: TRBV14
clone_size: few
cdr3_nt: TGTGCCAGCAGCCGACCGGCTCTCAACACTGAAGCTTTCTTT
cdr3_aa: CASSRPALNTEAFF

d_call: TRBD1
j_call: TRBJ1-1
v_call: TRBV12-5
clone_size: -
cdr3_nt: TGTGCTAGTGGTTTGATTACGACAGGGGCGGACACTGAAGCTTTCTTT
cdr3_aa: CASGLITTGADTEAFF

d_call: -
j_call: TRBJ2-7
v_call: TRBV12-5
clone_size: many
cdr3_nt: TGTGCTAGTGGTTTATCAGACAGGGAGCAGTACTTC
cdr3_aa: CASGLSDREQYF

d_call: -
j_call: TRBJ1-4
v_call: TRBV6-1
clone_size: few
cdr3_nt: TGTGCCAGCAGTGAACAAGCGGGGGGAAGGGAAAAACTGTTTTTT
cdr3_aa: CASSEQAGGREKLFF